A single T cell receptor (beta chain) is shown here with its context. Its matching antigen is unknown. The data were obtained in a study of T cell repertoires in cytomegalovirus infection. Study-level information: Matching HLA type and CMV infection were both indicated by public TCR beta signatures.

The study's findings and limits: Dominating the ex vivo response were HLA-C-restricted CMV-specific TCR beta clonotypes. Carriers of CMV and the relevant HLA type were discriminated by public TCR beta frequency.

Germline-derived CDR1 and CDR2 are MNHEY and SMNVEV (reference sequence). The CDR3 loop spans 16 amino acids. Trimming pared 4 bases from V and 8 bases from J, leaving 18 bases between. TCRdb passed the reads through MiXCR, listing each CDR3 protein once. This table has 500,000 or so distinct CDR3 sequences, 15% to 20% appearing once. The specimen sequenced was CD8+ T cells from PBMCs. V usage is TRBV27 and J usage is TRBJ1-6; TRBD1 is a possible D gene (6 bases). This TCR derives from a human donor in good health (CMV status not recorded). Some clones in this sample may be carry-over from other donors' samples. This CDR3 reads CASSSVGQRVYSPLHF. CDR3 DNA: TGTGCCAGCAGTTCGGTCGGACAGAGGGTTTATTCACCCCTCCACTTT.